This T cell receptor (beta chain) was retrieved from a study of shared clonotypes between healthy human individuals. The sequenced material, unsorted PBMC DNA, was run on ten immunoSEQ deep assay plates. In the original workflow: Junction-only sequences produced by ImmunoSEQ had no quality scores, so filtering differed. The method was immunoSEQ multiplex PCR; TCRdb's version includes in-frame clones alone and lacks a portion of them. For V, J and clone size, that table is used; D and trimming come from the DNA. The profile covers 400,000 to 550,000 clones, with around 79% appearing a single time and about 12% taken by the ten largest. Points from the study as a whole: It was the few donors that limited the genetic and exposure-history diversity represented. Measured sharing among donors was expected to vary with sequencing depth.

Of note for this clone: What it binds is not known.

Sequences were obtained from PBMCs. This clonotype was sampled from a woman aged 40 to 50 in good health. Some clones in this sample may be carry-over from other donors' samples.

The CDR3 DNA reads TGTGCCAGCAGCGTAGAAACGGATCAGCCCCAGCATTTT. Protein: CASSVETDQPQHF. This chain links TRBV9 with TRBJ1-5; D gene ambiguous. CDR1 and CDR2 from the germline V gene are SGDLS and YYNGEE. The CDR3 consists of 13 residues. The ends were cut back, 0 bases at V and 5 bases at J, with 6 bases in the middle. Drawing the rest from reference TRBV9 and TRBJ1-5, the complete variable domain is DSGVTQTPKHLITATGQRVTLRCSPRSGDLSVYWYQQSLDQGLQFLIQYYNGEERAKGNILERFSAQQFPDLHSELNLSSLELGDSALYFCASSVETDQPQHFGDGTRLSIL.